This T cell receptor (beta chain) was sequenced for a study of T cell repertoires in MIS-A myocarditis (dated by TCRdb to 2022 to 2024). TCRbeta CDR3 regions were amplified with the immunoSEQ bias-controlled multiplex PCR and sequenced at high throughput. Per the original workflow: The immunoSEQ vendor pipeline collapsed and filtered the CDR3 sequences so that the abundance and frequency of each unique TCRbeta CDR3 could be quantified. Dominant CDR3 amino acid sequences were clustered with SARS-CoV-2-specific ImmuneCODE TCRbeta sequences by CD-HIT at a 90% global sequence identity threshold. A clone was classed as hyperexpanded at a frequency of 0.1 to 1 and as large at a frequency of 0.01 to 0.1. The CDR3 amino acid sequences and the V and J gene assignments of the dominant clones were confirmed with MiXCR. The R stringdist package was used to compute Levenshtein distances between the patient clonotypes and the ImmuneCODE hits. What TCRdb holds here is the immuneACCESS table cut down to in-frame rearrangements. Part of the clones is not present; checked against another copy, under half of the missing clones reflect an unresolved V gene, and the others are unexplained. The D gene and trimming were derived from the DNA, and the V and J assignments and clone size from that table. A total of about 15,000 clones appear in this sample, around two thirds of them only once. Roughly two thirds of the sample is taken by the ten largest.

Reading the germline V gene gives CDR1 MDHEN and CDR2 SYDVKM. Germline trimming amounts to 8 bases on V and 3 bases on J, with 7 as the count of junction bases outside the gene matches. From the cysteine through the phenylalanine, the CDR3 covers 14 amino acids. Only CDR3 DNA remains: 42 bases, in frame from the first base. The QIAamp DNA FFPE kit was used to extract genomic DNA from formalin-fixed paraffin-embedded autopsy tissue. As for this clone: What this receptor recognizes is not known. There are no base qualities to consult, and no much larger clone falls within one base.

Specimen: left ventricle heart tissue obtained at autopsy. Read against the paper, the sample's cell subset or site label means: cardiac tissue sample (left or right ventricle, interventricular septum, or pericardium). The rearranged chain carries TRBV28 and TRBJ2-7; TRBD2 aligns with 10 central bases. The source is a man between 18 and 35 years old with fulminant myocarditis from multisystem inflammatory syndrome in adults (MIS-A) after COVID-19. The DNA is as follows: TGTGCCAGCGGGACTAGCGCGGGTTTCTACGAGCAGTACTTC. Its product reads: CASGTSAGFYEQYF.